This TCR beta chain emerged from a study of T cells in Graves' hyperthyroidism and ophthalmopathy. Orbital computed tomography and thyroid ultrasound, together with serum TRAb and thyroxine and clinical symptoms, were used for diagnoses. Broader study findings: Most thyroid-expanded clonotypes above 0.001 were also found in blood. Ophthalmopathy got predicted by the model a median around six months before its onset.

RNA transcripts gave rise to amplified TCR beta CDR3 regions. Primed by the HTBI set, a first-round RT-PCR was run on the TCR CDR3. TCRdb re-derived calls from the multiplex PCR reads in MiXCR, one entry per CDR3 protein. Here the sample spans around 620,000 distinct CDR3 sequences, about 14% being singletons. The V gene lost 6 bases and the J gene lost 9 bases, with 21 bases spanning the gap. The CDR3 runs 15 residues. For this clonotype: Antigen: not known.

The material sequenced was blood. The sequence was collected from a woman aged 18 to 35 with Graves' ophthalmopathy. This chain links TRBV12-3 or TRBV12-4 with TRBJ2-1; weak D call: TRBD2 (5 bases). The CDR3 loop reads CASSPSSGSWGEQFF. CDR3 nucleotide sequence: TGTGCCAGCAGCCCCTCCTCGGGATCGTGGGGTGAGCAGTTCTTC.